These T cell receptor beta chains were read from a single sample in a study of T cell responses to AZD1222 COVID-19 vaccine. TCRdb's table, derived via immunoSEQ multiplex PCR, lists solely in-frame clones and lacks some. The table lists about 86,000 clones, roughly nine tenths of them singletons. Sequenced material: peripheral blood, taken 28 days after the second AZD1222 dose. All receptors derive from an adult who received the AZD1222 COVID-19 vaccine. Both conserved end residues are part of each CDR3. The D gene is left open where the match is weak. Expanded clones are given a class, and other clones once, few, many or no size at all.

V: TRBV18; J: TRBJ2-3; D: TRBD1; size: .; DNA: TGTGCCAGCTCACGACAGGGGGCTCTAGATACGCAGTATTTT; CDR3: CASSRQGALDTQYF
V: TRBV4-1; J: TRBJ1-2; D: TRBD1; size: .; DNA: TGCGCCAGCAGCCATCGGGACAGGGGAAACTATGGCTACACCTTC; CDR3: CASSHRDRGNYGYTF
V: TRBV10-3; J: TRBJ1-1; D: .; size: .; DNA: TGTGCCATCAGCAGTTGGAAACAGGGAGGAGACACTGAAGCTTTCTTT; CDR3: CAISSWKQGGDTEAFF
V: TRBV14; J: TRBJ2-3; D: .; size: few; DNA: TGTGCCAGCAGCCACTTAATTGGGGGGACGAATACGCAGTATTTT; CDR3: CASSHLIGGTNTQYF
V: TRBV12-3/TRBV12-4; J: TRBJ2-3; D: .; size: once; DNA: TGTGCCAGCAGTTGGGTAGAGGCAGATACGCAGTATTTT; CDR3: CASSWVEADTQYF
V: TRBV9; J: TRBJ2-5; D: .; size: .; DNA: TGTGCCAGCAGCACCGGAGGGCGAGAGACCCAGTACTTC; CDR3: CASSTGGRETQYF
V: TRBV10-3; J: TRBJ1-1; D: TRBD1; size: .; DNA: TGTGCCATCAGCTCCCAGGGGGTCCGGGCTTTCTTT; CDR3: CAISSQGVRAFF
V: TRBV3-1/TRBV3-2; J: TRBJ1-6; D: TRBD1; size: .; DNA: TGTGCCAGCAGCGCTGGACAGGGGAGGCGATCACCCCTCCACTTT; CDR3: CASSAGQGRRSPLHF
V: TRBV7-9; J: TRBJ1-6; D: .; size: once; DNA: TGTGCCAGCAGCTTAGACTACTCCTATAATTCACCCCTCCACTTT; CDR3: CASSLDYSYNSPLHF
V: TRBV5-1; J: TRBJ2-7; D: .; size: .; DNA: TGCGCCAGCAGCTTGGACGGCTCCTACGAGCAGTACTTC; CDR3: CASSLDGSYEQYF
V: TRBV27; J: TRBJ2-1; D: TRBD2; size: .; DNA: TGTGCCAGCAGTTTACAGGGGCGGGGGGCGCCCTCCTACAATGAGCAGTTCTTC; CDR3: CASSLQGRGAPSYNEQFF
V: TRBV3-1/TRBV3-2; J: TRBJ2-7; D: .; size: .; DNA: TGTGCCAGCAGCCTTAATTCCTACGAGCAGTACTTC; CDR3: CASSLNSYEQYF
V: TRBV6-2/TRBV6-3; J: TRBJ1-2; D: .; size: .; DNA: TGTGCCAGCAGTTACCCGGACGGTGAGCTCTATGGCTACACCTTC; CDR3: CASSYPDGELYGYTF
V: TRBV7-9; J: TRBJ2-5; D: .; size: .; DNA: TGTGCCAGCAGCTTAAAGGACACCCAAGAGACCCAGTACTTC; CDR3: CASSLKDTQETQYF
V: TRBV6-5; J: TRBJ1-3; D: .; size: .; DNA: TGTGCCAGCAGCGAGCCTTATACTTCTGGAAACACCATATATTTT; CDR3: CASSEPYTSGNTIYF
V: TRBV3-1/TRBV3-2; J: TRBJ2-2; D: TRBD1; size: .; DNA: TGTGCCAGCAGGAAAAACAGGGGTGCTGGCACCGGGGAGCTGTTTTTT; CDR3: CASRKNRGAGTGELFF
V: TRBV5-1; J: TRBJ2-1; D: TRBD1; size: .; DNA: TGCGCCAGCAGGGTAGGGACAGGGGGAGGTGAGCAGTTCTTC; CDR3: CASRVGTGGGEQFF
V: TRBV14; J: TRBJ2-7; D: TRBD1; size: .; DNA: TGTGCCAGCAGCCAAGATCTTGATTGGGACAGGGGGTTGTACTTC; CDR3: CASSQDLDWDRGLYF
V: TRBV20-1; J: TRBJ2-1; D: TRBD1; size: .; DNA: TGCAGTGCTAGTAGGGCAGGGGGAAACAATGAGCAGTTCTTC; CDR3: CSASRAGGNNEQFF
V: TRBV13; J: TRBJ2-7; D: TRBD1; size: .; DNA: TGTGCCAGCAGCGCGAACACCGGGACAGGGGATTACGAGCAGTACTTC; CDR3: CASSANTGTGDYEQYF
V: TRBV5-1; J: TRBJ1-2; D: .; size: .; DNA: TGCGCCAGCAGCCCCAGACAGGCGTACCCCTCTGGCTACACCTTC; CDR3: CASSPRQAYPSGYTF
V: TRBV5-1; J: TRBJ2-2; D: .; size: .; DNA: TGCGCCAGCAGTCCACCCCGGGGGCGTACAACCGGGGAGCTGTTTTTT; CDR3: CASSPPRGRTTGELFF
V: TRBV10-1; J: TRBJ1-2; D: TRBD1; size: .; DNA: TGCGCCAGCAGTGAGCGGGGACAGGGGGCGGTTGGCTACACCTTC; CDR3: CASSERGQGAVGYTF
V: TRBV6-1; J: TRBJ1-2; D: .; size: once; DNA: TGTGCCAGCAGTGAAGAGGTGGGGATGGTCTATGGCTACACCTTC; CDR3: CASSEEVGMVYGYTF
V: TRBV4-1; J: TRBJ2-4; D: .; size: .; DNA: TGCGCCAGCAGCCAAGAACCTTCTCGGGGTAGGGCTATTGCAAGGGTCTGGAACATTCAGTACTTC; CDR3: CASSQEPSRGRAIARVWNIQYF
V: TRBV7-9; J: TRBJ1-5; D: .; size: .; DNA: TGTGCCAGCAGCTTAGGAGGTAGTTATAGCAATCAGCCCCAGCATTTT; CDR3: CASSLGGSYSNQPQHF
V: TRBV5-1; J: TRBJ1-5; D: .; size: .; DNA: TGCGCCAGCAGCTTGGCTGGTAGCAATCAGCCCCAGCATTTT; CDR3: CASSLAGSNQPQHF
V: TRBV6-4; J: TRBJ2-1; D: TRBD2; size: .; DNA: TGTGCCAGCAGTACTACTAGCGGGATCTACAATGAGCAGTTCTTC; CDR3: CASSTTSGIYNEQFF
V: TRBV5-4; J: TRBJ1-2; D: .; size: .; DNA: TGTGCCAGCAGCTTGGCCAAATCCGTACAGGGCAACTATGGCTACACCTTC; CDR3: CASSLAKSVQGNYGYTF
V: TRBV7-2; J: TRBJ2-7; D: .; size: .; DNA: TGTGCCAGCAGCTTAGTTTCCGGGGGGCGTAGCGAGCAGTACTTC; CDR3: CASSLVSGGRSEQYF
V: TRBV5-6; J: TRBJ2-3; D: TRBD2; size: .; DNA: TGTGCCAGCAGCTGGGGCCCCAGCGGGGGGTCGGATACGCAGTATTTT; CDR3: CASSWGPSGGSDTQYF
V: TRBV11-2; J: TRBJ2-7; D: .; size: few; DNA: TGTGCCAGCAGCTTAGATCGGGACGAGCAGTACTTC; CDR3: CASSLDRDEQYF
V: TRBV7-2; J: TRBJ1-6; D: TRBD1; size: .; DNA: TGTGCCAGCAGCTTAGGAGGGACAGGGCGAAATTCACCCCTCCACTTT; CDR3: CASSLGGTGRNSPLHF
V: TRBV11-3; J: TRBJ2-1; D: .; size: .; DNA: TGTGCCAGCAGCTTGGCGGGGCAAAGGAAGCAGCTCTTC; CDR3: CASSLAGQRKQLF